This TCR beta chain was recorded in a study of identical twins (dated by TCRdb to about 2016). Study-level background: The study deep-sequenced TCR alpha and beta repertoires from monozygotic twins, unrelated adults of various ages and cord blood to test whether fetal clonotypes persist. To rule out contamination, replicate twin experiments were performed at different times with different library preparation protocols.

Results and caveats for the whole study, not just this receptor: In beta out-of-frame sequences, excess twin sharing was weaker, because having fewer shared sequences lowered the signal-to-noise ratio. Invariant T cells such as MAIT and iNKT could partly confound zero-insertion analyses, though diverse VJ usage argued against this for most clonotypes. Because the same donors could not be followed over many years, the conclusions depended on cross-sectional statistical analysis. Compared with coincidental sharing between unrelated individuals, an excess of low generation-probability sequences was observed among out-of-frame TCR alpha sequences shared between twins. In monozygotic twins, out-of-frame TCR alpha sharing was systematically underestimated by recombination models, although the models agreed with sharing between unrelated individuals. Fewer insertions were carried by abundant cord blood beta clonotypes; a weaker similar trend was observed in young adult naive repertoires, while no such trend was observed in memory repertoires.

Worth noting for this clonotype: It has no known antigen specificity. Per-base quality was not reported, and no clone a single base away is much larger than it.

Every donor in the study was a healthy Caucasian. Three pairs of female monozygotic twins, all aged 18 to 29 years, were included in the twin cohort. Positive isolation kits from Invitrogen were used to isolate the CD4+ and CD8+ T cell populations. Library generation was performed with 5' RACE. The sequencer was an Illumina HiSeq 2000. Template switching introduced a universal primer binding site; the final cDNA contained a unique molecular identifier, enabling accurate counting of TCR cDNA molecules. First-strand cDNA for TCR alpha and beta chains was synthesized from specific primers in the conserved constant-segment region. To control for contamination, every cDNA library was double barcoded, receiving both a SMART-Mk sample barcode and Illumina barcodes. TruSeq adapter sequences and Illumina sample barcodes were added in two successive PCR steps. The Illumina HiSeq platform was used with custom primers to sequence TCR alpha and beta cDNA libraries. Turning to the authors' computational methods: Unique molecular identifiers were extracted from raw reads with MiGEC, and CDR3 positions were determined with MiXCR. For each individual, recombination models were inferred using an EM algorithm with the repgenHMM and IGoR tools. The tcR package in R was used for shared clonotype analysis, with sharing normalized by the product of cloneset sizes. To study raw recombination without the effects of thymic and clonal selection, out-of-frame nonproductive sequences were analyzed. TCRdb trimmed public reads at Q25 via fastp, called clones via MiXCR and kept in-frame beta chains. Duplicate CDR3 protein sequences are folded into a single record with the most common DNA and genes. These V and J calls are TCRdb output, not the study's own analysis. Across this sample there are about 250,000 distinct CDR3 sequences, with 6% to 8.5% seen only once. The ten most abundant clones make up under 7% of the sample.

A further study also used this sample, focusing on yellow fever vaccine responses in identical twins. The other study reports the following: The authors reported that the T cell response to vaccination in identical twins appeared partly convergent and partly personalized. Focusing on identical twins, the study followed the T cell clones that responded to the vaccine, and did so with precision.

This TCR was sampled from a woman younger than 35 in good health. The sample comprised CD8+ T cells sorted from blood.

The nucleotide sequence reads TGTGCCAGCAGCCAACTGTTTATGGGGATAGATGAGCAGTTCTTC. Translated, this gives CASSQLFMGIDEQFF. This chain is built from TRBV12-3 or TRBV12-4 and TRBJ2-1, with the D gene not confidently named. The CDR3 contains 15 residues, cysteine and phenylalanine counted. Here the CDR3 DNA is all that survives: 45 bases in frame from base 1. The germline ends are 20 bases apart after V is trimmed by 6 bases and J by 8 bases.